One sample yielded the 20 T cell receptor beta chains listed below, sequenced in a study of cytomegalovirus exposure and HLA in healthy donors. PCR primers comprised 60 Vbeta and 13 Jbeta primers. Measured with immunoSEQ multiplex PCR; TCRdb has only the in-frame clones, and not every one. The data contain 150,000 to 200,000 clones, approximately 86% of them singletons. Sequences were obtained from PBMCs. These TCRs come from a woman aged 18-30 years in good health and CMV-seronegative.

J is TRBJ2-7 and V is TRBV29-1; D is perhaps TRBD1 (5 bases). CDR1 SQVTM and CDR2 ANQGSEA come from the germline V gene. V was shortened by 0 bases and J by 1 base, with 7 bases between the two germline ends. This CDR3 comprises 13 residues. CDR3 region: CSVEDDRSYEQYF. The CDR3, as DNA: TGCAGCGTTGAAGATGACAGATCCTACGAGCAGTACTTC.

This chain links TRBV7-9 with TRBJ2-5; D gene unclear. The germline V and J ends were trimmed by 1 base and 7 bases, with 7 bases remaining between them. Germline CDR1 is SEHNR and CDR2 is FQNEAQ (reference sequence). The CDR3 covers 12 residues. This chain's CDR3 is CASSLGARTQYF. The CDR3 region has the DNA TGTGCCAGCAGCTTAGGGGCGCGGACCCAGTACTTC.

V usage is TRBV30 and J usage is TRBJ2-5; perhaps TRBD1 as D (6 bases). V lost 3 bases and J 5 bases, leaving 13 bases between the germline ends. This CDR3 region has 13 residues. Germline loops: CDR1 GTSNPN, CDR2 SVGIG (reference sequence). The CDR3 DNA sequence: TGTGCCTGGAGCAGACAGGTCGTCGAGACCCAGTACTTC. Encoded protein: CAWSRQVVETQYF.

The sample holds a few counts of this clone. This sequence joins TRBV6-1 and TRBJ1-5, with 10 bases matching TRBD1. V shed 6 bases, J shed 5 bases, and the junction held 7 bases outside the gene matches. This CDR3 region has 15 residues. Germline loops: CDR1 MNHNS, CDR2 SASEGT. DNA for the CDR3: TGTGCCAGCAGATCTGGACAGGGGGGAGATCAGCCCCAGCATTTT. Translation gives CASRSGQGGDQPQHF.

The chain carries TRBV11-3 and TRBJ1-1; D possibly corresponds to TRBD1 (6 bases). The germline V gene encodes CDR1 SGHNT and CDR2 YENEEA. Trimming took 5 bases from V and 4 from J, leaving 11 bases between them. This CDR3 has 13 residues. Written as DNA, the CDR3 is TGTGCCAGCAGCCGCAGAGGGGGCACTGAAGCTTTCTTT. It specifies CASSRRGGTEAFF.

This chain joins TRBV7-9 and TRBJ2-3; a possible D gene is TRBD1 (6 bases). CDR1 is SEHNR and CDR2 is FQNEAQ in the germline V gene (reference sequence). The CDR3 sequence is 13 residues long. The CDR3 sequence is CARTETSTDTQYF. The CDR3 DNA reads as TGTGCTCGGACAGAAACTAGCACAGATACGCAGTATTTT.

This clone has just a few counts. The chain links TRBV5-1 to TRBJ2-2; tentatively, D is TRBD1 (6 bases). Looked up from germline, CDR1 is SGHRS and CDR2 is YFSETQ. V was shortened by 4 bases and J by 3 bases, with 13 bases between the two germline ends. The CDR3 length is 15 residues. CDR3 protein: CASSIGQTDTGELFF. DNA for the CDR3: TGCGCCAGCAGCATTGGACAGACGGACACCGGGGAGCTGTTTTTT.

The V gene is TRBV6-1, the J gene TRBJ2-2; 10 bases are a match to TRBD1. The length of the CDR3 is 16 residues. Trimming took 4 bases from V and 4 from J; bases not matched to a gene: 6. Germline assignment: CDR1 MNHNS and CDR2 SASEGT. This chain's CDR3 is CASSVTGTGVTGELFF. CDR3 sequence (DNA): TGTGCCAGCAGTGTCACCGGGACAGGGGTCACCGGGGAGCTGTTTTTT.

Remarks on this clone: Sequence at one end of the junction differs from germline and may be a read error. The V call is TRBV7-9, the J call TRBJ1-1; 8 nucleotides match TRBD1. The CDR3 totals 17 residues. Germline V gene lookup returns CDR1 SEHNR and CDR2 FQNEAQ (reference sequence). For the CDR3, the DNA is TGTTCCAGCAGCTTAGAAGGCCAGGGGGCACAGAACACTGAAGCTTTCTTT. It codes for CSSSLEGQGAQNTEAFF.

The J gene is TRBJ2-2, the V gene TRBV4-1; TRBD1 aligns across 7 bases. The length of the CDR3 is 13 residues. The germline gives CDR1 MGHRA, CDR2 YSYEKL. Trimming removed 8 bases from V and 4 bases from J; junction bases left unmatched: 4. CDR3 sequence: CASGDRATGELFF. In nucleotides, the CDR3 is TGCGCCAGCGGCGACAGGGCCACCGGGGAGCTGTTTTTT.

V gene TRBV2 combines with J gene TRBJ2-7; possibly TRBD2 for D (7 bases). CDR3 length: 15 residues. The ends were cut back, 5 bases at V and 1 base at J, with 15 bases in the middle. Germline lookup yields CDR1 SNHLY and CDR2 FYNNEI. The DNA for the CDR3 is TGTGCCAGCAGTTTAGGGGGAGGGGGATCCTACGAGCAGTACTTC. This sequence encodes CASSLGGGGSYEQYF.

The chain employs TRBV9 and TRBJ2-1, with 8 bases matching TRBD2. The CDR3 runs to 14 residues. The J segment lost 6 bases and the V segment lost 0 bases, leaving 2 bases of the junction unmatched. Germline V CDR1 and CDR2: SGDLS, YYNGEE. This CDR3 is CASSVVGTSNEQFF. As DNA, the CDR3 is TGTGCCAGCAGCGTAGTTGGGACTAGCAATGAGCAGTTCTTC.

The rearrangement uses TRBV5-8 and TRBJ1-5; TRBD1 agrees at 8 bases. CDR3 length: 15 amino acids. Per germline, CDR1 SGHTS and CDR2 YDEGEE. V trimming: 3 bases; J trimming: 2 bases; junction bases outside the gene matches: 4. The CDR3 coding sequence is TGTGCCAGCAGCTACGACAGGGGAGGCAATCAGCCCCAGCATTTT. Translating it yields CASSYDRGGNQPQHF.

V and J are TRBV7-6 and TRBJ2-3; tentatively, D is TRBD2 (7 bases). This CDR3 region has 14 residues. The germline CDR1 and CDR2 sequences are SGHVS and FNYEAQ. Trimming took off 1 base at V and 5 bases at J, with 10 bases between the two ends. CDR3 DNA sequence: TGTGCCAGCAGCTTAGGGGGAGGGGGAGATACGCAGTATTTT. It is translated as CASSLGGGGDTQYF. Looking up the rest from reference TRBV7-6 and TRBJ2-3 gives the full variable domain: GAGVSQSPRYKVTKRGQDVALRCDPISGHVSLYWYRQALGQGPEFLTYFNYEAQQDKSGLPNDRFSAERPEGSISTLTIQRTEQRDSAMYRCASSLGGGGDTQYFGPGTRLTVL.

The chain employs TRBV28 and TRBJ2-1, with D uncertain. The CDR3 runs to 14 residues. V lost 5 bases to trimming and J lost 6 bases, with 14 bases between them. Per germline, CDR1 MDHEN and CDR2 SYDVKM. In DNA, the CDR3 is TGTGCCAGCAGTGCGACGTCAGCGATCAATGAGCAGTTCTTC. It translates to CASSATSAINEQFF.

This chain uses TRBV19 with TRBJ1-1; 10 bases map to TRBD1. The CDR3 sequence is 15 residues long. Germline V gives CDR1 LNHDA, CDR2 SQIVND (reference sequence). V trimming: 4 bases; J trimming: 11 bases; junction bases outside the gene matches: 13. DNA of the CDR3: TGTGCCAGTAGTAACTACCGGGACAGGGGAGTTACGGCTTTCTTT. Protein sequence: CASSNYRDRGVTAFF.

V usage is TRBV5-8 and J usage is TRBJ1-4; 11 bases fit TRBD1. This CDR3 spans 20 amino acids. Losses at the gene ends were 0 bases for V and 0 bases for J; bases not matched to a gene: 10. Germline CDR1 and CDR2: SGHTS and YDEGEE. The CDR3 here is CASSLEVWTGGLPTNEKLFF. CDR3 DNA: TGTGCCAGCAGCTTGGAGGTGTGGACAGGGGGCCTTCCAACTAATGAAAAACTGTTTTTT.

This chain joins TRBV7-3 and TRBJ2-6; D is undetermined. This CDR3 has 15 amino acids. V was cut by 1 base and J by 4 bases, with 8 bases left in between. Germline loops: CDR1 SGHTA, CDR2 FQGTGA. CDR3 loop: CASSLRAAGANVLTF. DNA of the CDR3: TGTGCCAGCAGCTTAAGGGCCGCAGGGGCCAACGTCCTGACTTTC. Full variable domain (remainder filled in from reference TRBV7-3 and TRBJ2-6): GAGVSQTPSNKVTEKGKYVELRCDPISGHTALYWYRQSLGQGPEFLIYFQGTGAADDSGLPNDRFFAVRPEGSVSTLKIQRTERGDSAVYLCASSLRAAGANVLTFGAGSRLTVL.

The chain recombines TRBV4-1 with TRBJ2-5; 11 bases fit TRBD1. The tail of the sequence fits TRBJ2-7 better, so the J call may be wrong. The germline V gene has CDR1 MGHRA and CDR2 YSYEKL. This CDR3 spans 15 amino acids. The CDR3 is CASSQGDRGFYEQYF. CDR3 DNA sequence: TGCGCCAGCAGCCAAGGGGACAGGGGGTTCTACGAGCAGTACTTC.

The rearrangement joins TRBV28 to TRBJ2-7, with D perhaps matching TRBD1 (5 bases). Germline V gene sequence: CDR1 MDHEN, CDR2 SYDVKM. The CDR3 spans 12 residues. Trimming pared 7 bases from V and 2 bases from J, leaving 9 bases between. The CDR3 is CASTRQPYEQYF. CDR3 DNA: TGTGCCAGCACCCGACAGCCCTACGAGCAGTACTTC.